This T cell receptor (beta chain) was documented in a study of vaccination effects on CD4 cells after COVID-19. Study-wide points: Recruitment yielded few convalescent patients, and the study had no early post-infection timepoints.

TCRdb keeps only in-frame clones here, not all; method: immunoSEQ multiplex PCR. The sample shows about 54,000 clones, 70% of them seen only once. The CDR3 contains 16 residues. V shed 4 bases and J shed 1 base, with 16 bases lying between them. Looked up from germline, CDR1 is MDHEN and CDR2 is SYDVKM. Viral peptide pools were used in the ViraFEST assay to expand antigen-specific CD4+ T cells, and sequencing came afterward. Following an approximately 11-day culture, CD4+ T cells were purified. No vaccinee had earlier SARS-CoV-2 infection, and nucleocapsid antibodies were negative. A few counts support this clone. Antigen: not known.

The receptor comes from a human donor who received a COVID-19 vaccine. The starting material was CD4+ T cells from PBMCs cultured with SARS-CoV-2 spike peptides, obtained before COVID-19 vaccination. The chain links TRBV28 to TRBJ1-2; tentative D call: TRBD1 (5 bases). Here the CDR3 reads CASSYPGRQDNYGYTF. The CDR3 DNA follows: TGTGCCAGCAGTTACCCAGGGCGGCAGGATAACTATGGCTACACCTTC.